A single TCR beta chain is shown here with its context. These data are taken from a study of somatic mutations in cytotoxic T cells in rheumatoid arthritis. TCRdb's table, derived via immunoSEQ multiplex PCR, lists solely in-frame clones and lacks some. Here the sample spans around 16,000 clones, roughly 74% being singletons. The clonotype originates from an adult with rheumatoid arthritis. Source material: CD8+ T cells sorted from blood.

CDR3 bases: TGCGCCAGCAAAGAGAGACCGGGACCCCGAGTCTCTGGGGCCAACGTCCTGACTTTC. Translated, it gives CASKERPGPRVSGANVLTF. The V call is TRBV5-1, the J call TRBJ2-6; the D gene could be TRBD1 or TRBD2 (5 bases each). The CDR3 consists of 19 residues. V shed 6 bases and J shed 0 bases, with 22 bases lying between them. Germline V gene lookup returns CDR1 SGHRS and CDR2 YFSETQ.